This TCR beta chain came from a study of T cells in Graves' hyperthyroidism and ophthalmopathy. Study details: Any treatment followed the collection of peripheral blood at initial diagnosis.

General study results and limits: Clonotypes that were expanded in thyroid above 0.001 mostly appeared in blood too.

Each patient was aged 18 to 65 and had newly diagnosed hyperthyroidism of under 2 months' duration. PBMCs came from around 10 ml fresh peripheral blood. It was RNA transcripts that yielded the amplified TCR beta CDR3 regions. The primer set for the first-round RT-PCR of the TCR CDR3 was HTBI. One entry per CDR3 protein, called by TCRdb with MiXCR from the multiplex PCR reads. This sample carries about 200,000 distinct CDR3 sequences, about a sixth of them seen once, and the ten largest clones take around 43%. The CDR3 consists of 13 residues. Per germline, CDR1 DFQATT and CDR2 SNEGSKA (reference sequence). The J segment lost 9 bases and the V segment lost 2 bases, leaving 5 bases of the junction unmatched. Ten or more counts support this clonotype. Its specificity is unknown.

J is TRBJ2-1 and V is TRBV20-1; 9 nucleotides agree with TRBD2. The sequencing sample was made of blood. This sequence originates from a man aged 35 to 55 with Graves' hyperthyroidism. CDR3 coding DNA: TGCAGTGCTAGATCACTAGCGGGCGGTGAGCAGTTCTTC. As protein: CSARSLAGGEQFF.